The next 2 T cell receptor beta chains were all read from a single sample in a study of cytomegalovirus exposure and HLA in healthy donors. Profiling relied on immunoSEQ multiplex PCR, and the TCRdb table lists in-frame clones only, not all of them. Among 220,000 or so clones listed, under 95% were seen once. The sample was PBMCs. Receptors originate from a woman aged 18-30 years in good health and CMV-seronegative.

The chain has TRBV19 and TRBJ2-7; TRBD2 matches 7 bases. The CDR3 sequence is 17 residues long. The J segment lost 5 bases and the V segment lost 6 bases, leaving 19 bases of the junction unmatched. Germline CDR1 LNHDA, CDR2 SQIVND (reference sequence). The CDR3 region has the DNA TGTGCCAGTAGCTACGGACGGGGGACGGGAGGAGCGAACGAGCAGTACTTC. As protein: CASSYGRGTGGANEQYF. Combining the CDR3 with reference TRBV19 and TRBJ2-7 gives the whole variable domain DGGITQSPKYLFRKEGQNVTLSCEQNLNHDAMYWYRQDPGQGLRLIYYSQIVNDFQKGDIAEGYSVSREKKESFPLTVTSAQKNPTAFYLCASSYGRGTGGANEQYFGPGTRLTVT.

This chain uses TRBV11-2 with TRBJ1-2; TRBD1 aligns across 8 bases. The CDR3 is 16 amino acids. Trimming removed 4 bases from V and 3 bases from J; junction bases left unmatched: 10. The germline V gene encodes CDR1 SGHAT and CDR2 FQNNGV. The CDR3 spells CASSSYLQGGDYGYTF. The DNA for the CDR3 is TGTGCCAGCAGCTCGTACCTACAGGGGGGAGACTATGGCTACACCTTC.